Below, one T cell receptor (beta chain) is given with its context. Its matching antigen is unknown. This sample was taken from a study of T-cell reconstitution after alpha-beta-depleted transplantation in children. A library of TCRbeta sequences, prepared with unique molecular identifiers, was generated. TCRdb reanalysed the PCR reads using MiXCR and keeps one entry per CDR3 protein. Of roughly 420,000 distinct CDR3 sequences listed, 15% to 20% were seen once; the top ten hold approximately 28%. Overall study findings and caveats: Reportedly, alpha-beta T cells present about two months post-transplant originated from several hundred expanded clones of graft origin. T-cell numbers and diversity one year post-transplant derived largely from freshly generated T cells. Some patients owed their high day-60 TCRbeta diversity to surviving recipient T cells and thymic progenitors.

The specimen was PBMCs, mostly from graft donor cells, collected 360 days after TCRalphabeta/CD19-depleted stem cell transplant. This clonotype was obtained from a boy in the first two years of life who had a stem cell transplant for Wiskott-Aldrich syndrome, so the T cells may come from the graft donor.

CDR3 residues: CSARGGGGADTQYF. The CDR3 region has the DNA TGCAGTGCTAGAGGTGGAGGGGGCGCAGATACGCAGTATTTT. The chain couples TRBV20-1 to TRBJ2-3; D may be TRBD1 (7 bases). This CDR3 has 14 amino acids. CDR1 is DFQATT and CDR2 is SNEGSKA in the germline V gene (reference sequence). The germline V and J ends were trimmed by 1 base and 4 bases, with 12 bases remaining between them.